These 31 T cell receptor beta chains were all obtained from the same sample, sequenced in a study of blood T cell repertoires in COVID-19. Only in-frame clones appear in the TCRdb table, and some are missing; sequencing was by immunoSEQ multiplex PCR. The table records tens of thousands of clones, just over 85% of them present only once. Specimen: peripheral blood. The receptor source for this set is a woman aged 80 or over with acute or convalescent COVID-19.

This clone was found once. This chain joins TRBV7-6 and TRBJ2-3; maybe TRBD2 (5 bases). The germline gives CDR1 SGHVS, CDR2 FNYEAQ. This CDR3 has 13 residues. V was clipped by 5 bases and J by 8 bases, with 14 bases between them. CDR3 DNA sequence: TGTGCCAGCAGCAATACGGTGAGCGGTACGCAGTATTTT. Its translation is CASSNTVSGTQYF.

For the CDR3, the DNA is TGTGCCAGCAGCCTTTCATCCTACGTAGAGCTGTTTTTT. Translation: CASSLSSYVELFF. The chain uses TRBV3-1 (or the pseudogene TRBV3-2) and TRBJ2-2; D is undetermined. CDR1 LGHDT and CDR2 YNNKEL come from the germline V gene (reference sequence). This CDR3 is built from 13 residues. The ends were cut back, 4 bases at V and 11 bases at J, with 14 bases in the middle.

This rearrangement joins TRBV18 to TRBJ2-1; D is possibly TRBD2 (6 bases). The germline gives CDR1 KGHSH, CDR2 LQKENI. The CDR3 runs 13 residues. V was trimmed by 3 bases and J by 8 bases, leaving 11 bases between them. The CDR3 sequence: CASSPGTGDEQFF. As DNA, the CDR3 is TGTGCCAGCTCACCGGGGACTGGCGATGAGCAGTTCTTC.

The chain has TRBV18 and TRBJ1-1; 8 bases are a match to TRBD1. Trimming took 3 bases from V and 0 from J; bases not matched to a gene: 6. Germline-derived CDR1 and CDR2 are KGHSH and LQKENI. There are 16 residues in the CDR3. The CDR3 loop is CASSPLTGGMNTEAFF. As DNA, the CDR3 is TGTGCCAGCTCACCGCTTACAGGGGGGATGAACACTGAAGCTTTCTTT.

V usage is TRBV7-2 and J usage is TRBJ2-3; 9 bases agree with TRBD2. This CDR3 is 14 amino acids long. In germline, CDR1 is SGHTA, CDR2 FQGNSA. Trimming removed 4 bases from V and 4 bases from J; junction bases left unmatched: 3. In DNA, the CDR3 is TGTGCCAGCAGCTACGCGGGAGGGCCAGATACGCAGTATTTT. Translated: CASSYAGGPDTQYF.

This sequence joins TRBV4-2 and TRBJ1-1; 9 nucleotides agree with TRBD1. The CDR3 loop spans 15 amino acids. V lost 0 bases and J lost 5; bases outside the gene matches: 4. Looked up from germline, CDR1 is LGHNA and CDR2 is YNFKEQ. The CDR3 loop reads CASSQDWGTGTEAFF. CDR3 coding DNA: TGTGCCAGCAGCCAAGATTGGGGGACAGGGACTGAAGCTTTCTTT.

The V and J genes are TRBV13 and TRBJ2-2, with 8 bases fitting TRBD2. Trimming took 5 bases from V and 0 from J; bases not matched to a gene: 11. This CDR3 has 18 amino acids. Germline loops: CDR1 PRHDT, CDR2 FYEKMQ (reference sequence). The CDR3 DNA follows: TGTGCCAGCAGCACCCAAACTAGCGGCCGACCGAACACCGGGGAGCTGTTTTTT. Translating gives CASSTQTSGRPNTGELFF.

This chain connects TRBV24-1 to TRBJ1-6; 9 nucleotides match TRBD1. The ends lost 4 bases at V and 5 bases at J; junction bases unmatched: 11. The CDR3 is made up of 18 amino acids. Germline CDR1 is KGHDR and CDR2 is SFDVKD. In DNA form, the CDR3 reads TGTGCCACCAGTGACCCGAAAACCGGGACAGGGCATAATTCACCCCTCCACTTT. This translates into CATSDPKTGTGHNSPLHF.

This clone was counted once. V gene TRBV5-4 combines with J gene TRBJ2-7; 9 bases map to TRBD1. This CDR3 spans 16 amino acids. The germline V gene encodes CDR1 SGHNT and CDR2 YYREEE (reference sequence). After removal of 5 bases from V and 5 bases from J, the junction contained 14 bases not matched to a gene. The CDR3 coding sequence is TGTGCCAGCAGAAAGAGCTGGGGACAGGGCCTGGACGAGCAGTACTTC. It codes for CASRKSWGQGLDEQYF.

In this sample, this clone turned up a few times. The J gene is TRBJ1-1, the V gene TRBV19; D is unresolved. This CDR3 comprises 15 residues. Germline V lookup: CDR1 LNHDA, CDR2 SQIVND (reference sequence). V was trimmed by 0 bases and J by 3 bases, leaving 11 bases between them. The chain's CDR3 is CASSIEGLVYTEAFF. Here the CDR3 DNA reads TGTGCCAGTAGTATAGAAGGTCTAGTTTACACTGAAGCTTTCTTT.

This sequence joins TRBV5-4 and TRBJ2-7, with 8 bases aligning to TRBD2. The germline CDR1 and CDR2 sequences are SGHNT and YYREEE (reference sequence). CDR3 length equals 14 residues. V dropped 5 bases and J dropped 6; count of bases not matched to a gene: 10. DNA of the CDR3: TGTGCCAGCAGTTCGCCAGCGGGAGTTCCCGAGCAGTACTTC. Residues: CASSSPAGVPEQYF.

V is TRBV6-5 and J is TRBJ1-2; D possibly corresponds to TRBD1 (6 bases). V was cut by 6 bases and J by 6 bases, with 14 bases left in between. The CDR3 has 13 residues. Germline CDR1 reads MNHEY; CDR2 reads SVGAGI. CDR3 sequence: CASRNRVADGYTF. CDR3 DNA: TGTGCCAGCAGAAACAGGGTAGCCGATGGCTACACCTTC.

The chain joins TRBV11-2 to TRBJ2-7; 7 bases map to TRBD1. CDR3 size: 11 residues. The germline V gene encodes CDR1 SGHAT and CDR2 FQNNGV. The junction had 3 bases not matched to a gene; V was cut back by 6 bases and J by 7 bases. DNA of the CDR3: TGTGCCAGCAGTAGGGGACAGGAGCAGTACTTC. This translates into CASSRGQEQYF.

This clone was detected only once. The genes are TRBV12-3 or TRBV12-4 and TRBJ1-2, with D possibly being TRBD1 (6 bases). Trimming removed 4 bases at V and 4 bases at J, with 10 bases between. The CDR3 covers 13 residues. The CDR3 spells CASSSGVSYGYTF. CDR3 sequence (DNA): TGTGCCAGCAGTTCAGGGGTGAGCTATGGCTACACCTTC.

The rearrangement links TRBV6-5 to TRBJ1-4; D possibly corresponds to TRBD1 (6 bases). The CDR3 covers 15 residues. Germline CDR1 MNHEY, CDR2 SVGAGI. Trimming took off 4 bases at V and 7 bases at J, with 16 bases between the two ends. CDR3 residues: CASSSLRGSAEKLFF. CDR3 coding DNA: TGTGCCAGCAGTTCCCTCAGGGGATCGGCTGAAAAACTGTTTTTT.

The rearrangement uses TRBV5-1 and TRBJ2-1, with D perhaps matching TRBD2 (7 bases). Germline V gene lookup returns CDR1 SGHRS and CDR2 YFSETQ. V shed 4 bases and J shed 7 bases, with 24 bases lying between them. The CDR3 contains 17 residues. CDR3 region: CASSQPERDIEGNEQFF. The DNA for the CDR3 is TGCGCCAGCAGCCAACCGGAGCGGGACATAGAAGGGAATGAGCAGTTCTTC. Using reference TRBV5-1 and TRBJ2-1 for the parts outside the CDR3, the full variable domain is KAGVTQTPRYLIKTRGQQVTLSCSPISGHRSVSWYQQTPGQGLQFLFEYFSETQRNKGNFPGRFSGRQFSNSRSEMNVSTLELGDSALYLCASSQPERDIEGNEQFFGPGTRLTVL.

This chain's CDR3 is CASSDSGLRTDTQYF. The DNA for the CDR3 is TGTGCCAGCAGTGACTCGGGGCTGCGCACAGATACGCAGTATTTT. V and J are TRBV6-4 and TRBJ2-3; TRBD1 is a possible D gene (5 bases). The CDR3 has 15 residues. Germline loops: CDR1 MRHNA, CDR2 SNTAGT. The V end lost 0 bases, the J end lost 1 base, and 8 bases lay between the germline ends.

This CDR3 is CASRTSIAGGLGEQYF. The CDR3 DNA sequence: TGCGCCAGCAGAACTAGTATAGCGGGGGGGCTAGGCGAGCAGTACTTC. The chain uses TRBV10-2 and TRBJ2-7; 11 positions agree with TRBD2. The V and J ends lost 6 bases and 6 bases, in that order; junction bases with no gene match: 13. CDR3 length: 16 residues. In germline, CDR1 is WSHSY, CDR2 SAAADI.

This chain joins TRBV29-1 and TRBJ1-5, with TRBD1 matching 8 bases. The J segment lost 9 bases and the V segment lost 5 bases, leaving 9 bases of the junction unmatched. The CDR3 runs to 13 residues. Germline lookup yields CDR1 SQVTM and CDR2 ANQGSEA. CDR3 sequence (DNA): TGCAGCGTTCAGGACAGGGCAGAGGCGCCCCAGCATTTT. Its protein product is CSVQDRAEAPQHF.

DNA of the CDR3: TGTGCCAGCAGCCAACACCCGGGACAGGGGTATGGCTACACCTTC. Protein sequence: CASSQHPGQGYGYTF. The J gene is TRBJ1-2, the V gene TRBV7-3; TRBD1 agrees at 10 bases. The CDR3 loop spans 15 amino acids. The trim removed 5 bases at V and 5 bases at J, leaving 8 bases unmatched. Germline CDR1 reads SGHTA; CDR2 reads FQGTGA.

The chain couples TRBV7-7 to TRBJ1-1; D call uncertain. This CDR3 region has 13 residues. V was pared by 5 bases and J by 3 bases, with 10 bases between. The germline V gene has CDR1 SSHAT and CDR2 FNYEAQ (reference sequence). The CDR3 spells CASSPLTDTEAFF. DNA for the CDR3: TGTGCCAGCAGCCCCTTAACGGACACTGAAGCTTTCTTT.

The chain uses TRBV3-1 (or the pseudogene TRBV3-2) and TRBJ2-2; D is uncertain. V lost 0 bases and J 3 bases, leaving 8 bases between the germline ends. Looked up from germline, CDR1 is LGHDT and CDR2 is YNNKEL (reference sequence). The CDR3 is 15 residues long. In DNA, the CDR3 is TGTGCCAGCAGCCAAGACAGAACCTACACCGGGGAGCTGTTTTTT. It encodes CASSQDRTYTGELFF.

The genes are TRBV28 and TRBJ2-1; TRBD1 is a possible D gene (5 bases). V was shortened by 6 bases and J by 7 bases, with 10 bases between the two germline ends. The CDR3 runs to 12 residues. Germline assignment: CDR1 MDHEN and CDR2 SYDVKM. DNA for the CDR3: TGTGCCAGCAGCCAGAAGGGGAATGAGCAGTTCTTC. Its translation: CASSQKGNEQFF.

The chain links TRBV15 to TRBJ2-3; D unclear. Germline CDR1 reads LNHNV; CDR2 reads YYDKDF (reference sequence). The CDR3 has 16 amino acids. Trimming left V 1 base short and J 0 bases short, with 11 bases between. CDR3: CATSRGETTSTDTQYF. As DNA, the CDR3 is TGTGCCACCAGCAGAGGCGAAACCACTAGCACAGATACGCAGTATTTT.

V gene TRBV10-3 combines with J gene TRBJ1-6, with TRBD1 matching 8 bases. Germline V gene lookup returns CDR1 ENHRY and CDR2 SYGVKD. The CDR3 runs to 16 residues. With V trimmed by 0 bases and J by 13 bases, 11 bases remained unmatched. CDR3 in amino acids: CAISESQGQAVSPLHF. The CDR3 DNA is TGTGCCATCAGTGAGTCCCAGGGACAGGCAGTGTCCCCCCTCCACTTT.

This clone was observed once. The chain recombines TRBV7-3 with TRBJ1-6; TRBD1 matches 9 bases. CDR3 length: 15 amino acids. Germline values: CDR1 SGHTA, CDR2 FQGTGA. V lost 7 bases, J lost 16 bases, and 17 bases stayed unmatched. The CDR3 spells CASTKPPSRDRELHF. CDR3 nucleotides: TGTGCCAGCACCAAGCCCCCTTCCCGGGACAGGGAACTCCACTTT.

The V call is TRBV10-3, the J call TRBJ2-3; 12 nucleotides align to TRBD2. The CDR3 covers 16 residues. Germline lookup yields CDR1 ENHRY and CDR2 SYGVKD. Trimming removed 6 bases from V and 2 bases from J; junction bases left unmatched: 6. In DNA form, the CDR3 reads TGTGCCATCAGACCCGGACTAGCGGGGTTCACAGATACGCAGTATTTT. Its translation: CAIRPGLAGFTDTQYF.

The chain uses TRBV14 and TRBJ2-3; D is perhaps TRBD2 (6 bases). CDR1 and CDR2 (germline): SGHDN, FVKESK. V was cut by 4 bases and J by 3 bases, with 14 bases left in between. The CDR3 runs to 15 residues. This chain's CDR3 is CASSLPGGNTDTQYF. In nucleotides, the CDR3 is TGTGCCAGCAGCCTCCCCGGGGGTAATACAGATACGCAGTATTTT.

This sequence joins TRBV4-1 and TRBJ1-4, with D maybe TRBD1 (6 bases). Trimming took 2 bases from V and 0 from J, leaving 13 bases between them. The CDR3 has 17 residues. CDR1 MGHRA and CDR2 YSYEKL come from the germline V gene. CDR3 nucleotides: TGCGCCAGCAGCCAACTTTTGGGGGCTGCAACTAATGAAAAACTGTTTTTT. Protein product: CASSQLLGAATNEKLFF.

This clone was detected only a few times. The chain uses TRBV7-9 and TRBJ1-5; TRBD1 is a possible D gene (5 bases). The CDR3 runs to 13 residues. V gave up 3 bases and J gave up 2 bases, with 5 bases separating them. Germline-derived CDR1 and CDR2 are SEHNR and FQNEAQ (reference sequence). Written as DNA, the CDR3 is TGTGCCAGCAGCTTCAGGGGCAATCAGCCCCAGCATTTT. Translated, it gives CASSFRGNQPQHF.

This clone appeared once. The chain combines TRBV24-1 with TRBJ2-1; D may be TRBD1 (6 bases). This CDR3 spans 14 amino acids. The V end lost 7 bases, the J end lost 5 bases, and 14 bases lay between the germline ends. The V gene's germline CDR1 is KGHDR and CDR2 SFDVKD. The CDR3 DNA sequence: TGTGCCACCAGGGGGGCAGGGTGGAACAATGAGCAGTTCTTC. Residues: CATRGAGWNNEQFF.